The sequence of this T cell receptor beta chain was determined in a study of OX40 agonist ivuxolimab in advanced cancers. V lost 0 bases and J 1 base, leaving 13 bases between the germline ends. This CDR3 has 16 amino acids. The germline CDR1 and CDR2 sequences are SGHRS and YFSETQ. Using immunoSEQ multiplex PCR, the repertoire was profiled, and TCRdb retains in-frame clones only, with some absent. The sample lists about 150,000 clones; under 95% were seen once. V and J are TRBV5-1 and TRBJ1-1; a weak D match, TRBD1 (6 bases). The source is an adult with an advanced solid tumor such as melanoma, head and neck, liver or kidney cancer. Source: CD4+ or CD8+ T cells sorted from blood, taken in a trial of the OX40 agonist ivuxolimab. The CDR3 bases are TGCGCCAGCAGCTTGGGTCGAGGGACACAGAACACTGAAGCTTTCTTT. This gives the protein CASSLGRGTQNTEAFF. Combining the CDR3 with reference TRBV5-1 and TRBJ1-1 gives the whole variable domain KAGVTQTPRYLIKTRGQQVTLSCSPISGHRSVSWYQQTPGQGLQFLFEYFSETQRNKGNFPGRFSGRQFSNSRSEMNVSTLELGDSALYLCASSLGRGTQNTEAFFGQGTRLTVV.